Given below is one T cell receptor (beta chain) in context. What it binds is not known. One junction end disagrees with the germline gene, perhaps due to a read error. TCRdb called the reads again in MiXCR, with one record for every CDR3 protein. In the table there are around 800,000 distinct CDR3 sequences, about 30% of which are singletons. This CDR3 comprises 16 residues. CDR1 SSHAT and CDR2 FNYEAQ come from the germline V gene (reference sequence). The data were taken from a study of T cell repertoires in cytomegalovirus infection. The J gene is TRBJ2-2, the V gene TRBV7-7; TRBD1 matches 7 bases. Source: cultured CD8+ T cells from PBMCs, taken from culture after CMV antigen stimulation. This TCR came from a human donor in good health (CMV status not recorded). Some clones in this sample may be carry-over from other donors' samples. CDR3 DNA: TGTGCTAGCAGCCTCCGCCGGGACAGCGGCACCGGGGAGCTGTTTTTT. It codes for CASSLRRDSGTGELFF. Complete variable domain (other parts from reference TRBV7-7 and TRBJ2-2): GAGVSQSPRYKVTKRGQDVTLRCDPISSHATLYWYQQALGQGPEFLTYFNYEAQPDKSGLPSDRFSAERPEGSISTLTIQRTEQRDSAMYRCASSLRRDSGTGELFFGEGSRLTVL.